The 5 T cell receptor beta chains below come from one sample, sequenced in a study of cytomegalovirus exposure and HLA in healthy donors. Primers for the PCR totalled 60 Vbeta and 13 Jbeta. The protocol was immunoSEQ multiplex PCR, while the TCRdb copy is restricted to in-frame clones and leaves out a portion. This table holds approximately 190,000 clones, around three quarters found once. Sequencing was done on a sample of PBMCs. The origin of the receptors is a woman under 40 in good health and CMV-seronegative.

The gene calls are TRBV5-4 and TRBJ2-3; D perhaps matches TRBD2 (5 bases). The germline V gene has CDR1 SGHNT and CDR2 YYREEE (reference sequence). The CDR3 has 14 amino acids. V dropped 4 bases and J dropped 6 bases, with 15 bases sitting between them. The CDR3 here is CASSLGGGWDTQYF. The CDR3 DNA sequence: TGTGCCAGCAGCCTAGGTGGCGGGTGGGATACGCAGTATTTT.

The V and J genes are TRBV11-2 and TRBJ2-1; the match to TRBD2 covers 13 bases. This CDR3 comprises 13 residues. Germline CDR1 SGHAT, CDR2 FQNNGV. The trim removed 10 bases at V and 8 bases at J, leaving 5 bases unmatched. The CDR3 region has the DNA TGTGCCACGAGGACTAGCGGGAGACATGAGCAGTTCTTC. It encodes CATRTSGRHEQFF.

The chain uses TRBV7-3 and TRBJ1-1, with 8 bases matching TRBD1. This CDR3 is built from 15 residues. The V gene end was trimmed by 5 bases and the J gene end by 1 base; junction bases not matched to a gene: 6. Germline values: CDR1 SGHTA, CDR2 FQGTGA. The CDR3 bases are TGTGCCAGCAGCCTTACAGGGGGATGGAACACTGAAGCTTTCTTT. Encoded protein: CASSLTGGWNTEAFF.

CDR3: CASSPLAGEPSSTDTQYF. The CDR3 DNA is TGTGCCAGCAGTCCTTTAGCGGGGGAACCCTCTAGCACAGATACGCAGTATTTT. This chain joins TRBV7-3 and TRBJ2-3, with 9 nucleotides matching TRBD2. CDR3 length equals 18 residues. J lost 0 bases, V lost 6 bases, and 13 bases had no gene match. Germline CDR1 SGHTA, CDR2 FQGTGA.

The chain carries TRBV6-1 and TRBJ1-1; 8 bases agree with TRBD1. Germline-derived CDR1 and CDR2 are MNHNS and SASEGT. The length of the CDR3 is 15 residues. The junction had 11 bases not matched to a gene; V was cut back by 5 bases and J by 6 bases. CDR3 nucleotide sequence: TGTGCCAGCAGTAACCGGACAGGGCGTCGATCTGAAGCTTTCTTT. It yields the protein CASSNRTGRRSEAFF.